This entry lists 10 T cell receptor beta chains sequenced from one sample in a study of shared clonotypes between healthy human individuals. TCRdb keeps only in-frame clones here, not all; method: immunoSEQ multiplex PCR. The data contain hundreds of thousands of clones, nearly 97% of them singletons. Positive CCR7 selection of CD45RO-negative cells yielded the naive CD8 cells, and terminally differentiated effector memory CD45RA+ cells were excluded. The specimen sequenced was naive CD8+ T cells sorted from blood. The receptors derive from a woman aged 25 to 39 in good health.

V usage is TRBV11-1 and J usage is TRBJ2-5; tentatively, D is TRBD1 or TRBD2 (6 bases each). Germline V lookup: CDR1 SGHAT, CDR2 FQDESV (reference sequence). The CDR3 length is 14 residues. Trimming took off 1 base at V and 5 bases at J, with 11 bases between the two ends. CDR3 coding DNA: TGTGCCAGCAGCTTAGTCGGGGGCCCGGAGACCCAGTACTTC. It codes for CASSLVGGPETQYF.

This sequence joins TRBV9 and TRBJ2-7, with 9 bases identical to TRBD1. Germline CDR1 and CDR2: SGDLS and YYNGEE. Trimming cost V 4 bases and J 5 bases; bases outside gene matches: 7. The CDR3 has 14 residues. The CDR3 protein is CASSPRDREHEQYF. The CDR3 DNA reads TGTGCCAGCAGCCCCCGGGACAGGGAACACGAGCAGTACTTC.

The CDR3 sequence is CASSLDGNDYGYTF. CDR3 in DNA: TGTGCCAGCAGCCTGGACGGGAACGACTATGGCTACACCTTC. The V and J genes are TRBV5-6 and TRBJ1-2; no firm D call. V lost 4 bases and J 3 bases, leaving 13 bases between the germline ends. In germline, CDR1 is SGHDT, CDR2 YYEEEE. The CDR3 sequence is 14 residues long. Using reference TRBV5-6 and TRBJ1-2 for the parts outside the CDR3, the full variable domain is DAGVTQSPTHLIKTRGQQVTLRCSPKSGHDTVSWYQQALGQGPQFIFQYYEEEERQRGNFPDRFSGHQFPNYSSELNVNALLLGDSALYLCASSLDGNDYGYTFGSGTRLTVV.

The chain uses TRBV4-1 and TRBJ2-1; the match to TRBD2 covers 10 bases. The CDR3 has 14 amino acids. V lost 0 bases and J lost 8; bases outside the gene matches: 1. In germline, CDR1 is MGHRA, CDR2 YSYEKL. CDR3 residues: CASSQEGLAHEQFF. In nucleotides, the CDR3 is TGCGCCAGCAGCCAAGAGGGACTAGCGCATGAGCAGTTCTTC.

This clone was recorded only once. This CDR3 is CASSFGSGGNGYTF. The CDR3 DNA is TGTGCCAGCAGCTTTGGATCAGGGGGTAATGGCTACACCTTC. The chain has TRBV5-4 and TRBJ1-2; 7 bases map to TRBD1. The germline CDR1 and CDR2 sequences are SGHNT and YYREEE (reference sequence). The CDR3 is made up of 14 amino acids. With 2 bases clipped from V and 6 bases from J, the junction kept 7 bases outside the gene matches.

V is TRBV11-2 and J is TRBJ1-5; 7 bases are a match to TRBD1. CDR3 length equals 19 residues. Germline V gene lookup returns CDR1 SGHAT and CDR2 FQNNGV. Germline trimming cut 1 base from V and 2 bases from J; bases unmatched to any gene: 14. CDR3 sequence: CASSLVEAAGGEGNQPQHF. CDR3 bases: TGTGCCAGCAGCTTAGTGGAAGCGGCAGGGGGTGAAGGCAATCAGCCCCAGCATTTT.

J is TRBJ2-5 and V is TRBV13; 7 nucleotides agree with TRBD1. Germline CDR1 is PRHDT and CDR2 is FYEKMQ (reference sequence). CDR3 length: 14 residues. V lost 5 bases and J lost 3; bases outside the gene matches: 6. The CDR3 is CASSPRTGKETQYF. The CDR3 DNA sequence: TGTGCCAGCAGCCCCCGGACAGGAAAAGAGACCCAGTACTTC.

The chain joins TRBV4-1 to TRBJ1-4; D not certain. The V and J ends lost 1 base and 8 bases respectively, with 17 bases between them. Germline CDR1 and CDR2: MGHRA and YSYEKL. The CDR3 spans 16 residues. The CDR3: CASSQGSTPLGEKLFF. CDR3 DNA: TGCGCCAGCAGCCAAGGGTCGACTCCTCTGGGCGAAAAACTGTTTTTT.

The CDR3 protein is CASSQVGQGNTEAFF. In DNA, the CDR3 is TGTGCCAGCAGCCAAGTAGGACAGGGGAACACTGAAGCTTTCTTT. This chain connects TRBV14 to TRBJ1-1, with 8 bases lining up with TRBD1. This CDR3 is 15 amino acids long. The germline gives CDR1 SGHDN, CDR2 FVKESK. Trimming at V came to 1 base and at J to 1 base, leaving 2 bases not matched to a gene.

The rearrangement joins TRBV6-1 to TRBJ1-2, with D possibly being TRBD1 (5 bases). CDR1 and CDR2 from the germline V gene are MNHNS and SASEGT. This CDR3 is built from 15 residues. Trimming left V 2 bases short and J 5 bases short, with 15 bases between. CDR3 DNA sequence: TGTGCCAGCAGTGAACGGGCCATTGGGGGATATGGCTACACCTTC. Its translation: CASSERAIGGYGYTF.